This T cell receptor beta chain was documented in a study of radiotherapy plus CTLA-4 blockade in lung cancer. Study details: Overall, approximately 17% of patients showed an objective response, while over 25% attained disease control.

Libraries were prepared by immunoSEQ multiplex PCR; TCRdb keeps only in-frame clonotypes and omits some of them. The table has tens of thousands of clones, about 79% seen once. Looked up from germline, CDR1 is MRHNA and CDR2 is SNTAGT. CDR3 size: 14 residues. Trimming cost V 8 bases and J 1 base, with 12 bases left between them. Sequenced material: peripheral blood, taken from a patient treated with radiotherapy plus ipilimumab. The V gene is TRBV6-4, the J gene TRBJ2-1; D not certain. The source of this sequence is a human donor with non-small cell lung cancer that progressed on radiotherapy plus ipilimumab. This chain's CDR3 is CASRAETSYNEQFF. The CDR3 DNA sequence: TGTGCCAGCCGCGCCGAGACATCCTACAATGAGCAGTTCTTC.